This T cell receptor beta chain was documented in a study of breast tumors, draining lymph nodes, adjacent tissues. This clonotype was seen many times. One entry per CDR3 protein results from TCRdb running MiXCR on the multiplex PCR reads. The data show about 180,000 distinct CDR3 sequences, 33% seen once. Germline CDR1 DFQATT, CDR2 SNEGSKA (reference sequence). Trimming shortened V by 5 bases and J by 3 bases, and 25 bases separated the two germline ends. The CDR3 sequence is 17 residues long. Breast cancer patients provided tissue from their axillary draining lymph nodes. This TCR derives from a female donor with breast cancer. Some clones in this sample may be carry-over from other donors' samples. Sequenced: axillary lymph node tissue. The rearrangement uses TRBV20-1 and TRBJ1-2; D might be TRBD1 (6 bases). In DNA, the CDR3 is TGCAGTGCTGGGGGGCCCCAGCTGCCGGGGGACTACTATGGCTACACCTTC. Amino acids: CSAGGPQLPGDYYGYTF.